The clone carrying this T cell receptor (beta chain) has a handful of counts. Its antigen is currently unknown. This specimen comes from a study of blood T cells in healthy people across ages. Trimming left V 1 base short and J 9 bases short, with 7 bases between. The CDR3 has 12 amino acids. In germline, CDR1 is MNHNS, CDR2 SASEGT. The study, taken as a whole, reports: Per million T cells, TCR beta diversity dropped roughly linearly as age increased.

A J-beta primer mix and a sample-barcoded 5' primer were used in a second PCR of roughly 7 to 12 cycles. Every cDNA molecule bore a tag from a template-switch adaptor containing 12 random nucleotides. TCRdb used MiXCR to reprocess the 5' RACE reads, holding one entry per CDR3 protein. Of approximately 1,100,000 distinct CDR3 sequences listed, 40% to 45% are singletons. What was sequenced was blood. The genes are TRBV6-1 and TRBJ2-1; D not resolved. The receptor was derived from a woman in her sixties in good health. CDR3: CASSEEDIEQFF. CDR3 bases: TGTGCCAGCAGTGAAGAGGATATTGAGCAGTTCTTC.